This TCR beta chain emerged from a study of T cell changes during pregnancy in multiple sclerosis. Sequenced by immunoSEQ multiplex PCR; TCRdb stores in-frame clones only, minus some. Altogether some 64,000 clones are present, about nine tenths being singletons, with the ten largest covering approximately 2.2%. CDR1 is SGHRS and CDR2 is YFSETQ in the germline V gene. V was pared by 4 bases and J by 6 bases, with 3 bases of the junction left unmatched. The CDR3 spans 13 residues. The TCR originated in a female donor with multiple sclerosis, enrolled in a pregnancy study. The rearrangement joins TRBV5-1 to TRBJ1-1, with 10 positions matching TRBD1. The sample consisted of peripheral blood, taken in the first trimester of pregnancy. The CDR3 is CASSPGQGAEAFF. The CDR3 DNA is TGCGCCAGCAGCCCCGGACAGGGGGCTGAAGCTTTCTTT.